Presented here are 22 T cell receptor beta chains from one specimen sequenced in a study of CD4 T cells in relation to SARS-CoV-2 and coronaviruses. This table comes from immunoSEQ multiplex PCR, and its TCRdb copy is limited to in-frame clones, with some not included. The data show tens of thousands of clones, over 70% seen once. What these receptors recognize is not known. Before the COVID-19 pandemic, during about 2011-2019, CD4+ T cells were taken from unexposed donors. Isolation of CD4+ T cells took place after about 9 days in culture. Sequencing was done on a sample of CD4+ T cells from PBMCs, cultured in vitro. The receptor set was obtained from a human donor in good health.

This rearrangement joins TRBV9 to TRBJ2-1, with 10 bases lining up with TRBD2. The J segment lost 8 bases and the V segment lost 4 bases, leaving 6 bases of the junction unmatched. Per the germline V gene, CDR1 is SGDLS and CDR2 is YYNGEE. The CDR3 is 14 residues long. This CDR3 reads CASSLAGVGDEQFF. Here the CDR3 DNA reads TGTGCCAGCAGCCTAGCGGGAGTGGGTGATGAGCAGTTCTTC.

The chain is built from TRBV15 and TRBJ1-1, with 8 bases fitting TRBD1. V trimming: 2 bases; J trimming: 8 bases; junction bases outside the gene matches: 7. CDR1 is LNHNV, CDR2 YYDKDF, per germline (reference sequence). The length of the CDR3 is 14 residues. Written as DNA, the CDR3 is TGTGCCACCAGCAGATACGGACAGGGCGAGGAAGCTTTCTTT. It specifies CATSRYGQGEEAFF.

This chain connects TRBV11-2 to TRBJ2-7; TRBD2 matches at 11 bases. V trimming: 6 bases; J trimming: 5 bases; junction bases outside the gene matches: 9. The CDR3 sequence is 15 residues long. In germline, CDR1 is SGHAT, CDR2 FQNNGV. CDR3 sequence: CASRGISGRAHEQYF. CDR3 DNA: TGTGCCAGCAGAGGGATTAGCGGGAGGGCCCACGAGCAGTACTTC.

This clone appeared a single time. This chain joins TRBV25-1 and TRBJ2-7, with a possible D match to TRBD2 (6 bases). CDR3 length: 17 residues. Looked up from germline, CDR1 is MGHDK and CDR2 is SYGVNS. V dropped 2 bases and J dropped 0 bases, with 17 bases sitting between them. As DNA, the CDR3 is TGTGCCAGCAGTGAAGGGGGTGAAGCGGGTCCCTCCTACGAGCAGTACTTC. Protein: CASSEGGEAGPSYEQYF.

This clone was observed once. J is TRBJ2-1 and V is TRBV9; D is unclear. CDR3 length: 15 residues. Trimming stripped 4 bases from V and 0 bases from J, with 11 bases between. The germline V gene has CDR1 SGDLS and CDR2 YYNGEE. The DNA of the CDR3 is TGTGCCAGCAGCACGCCACCCGGCTCCTACAATGAGCAGTTCTTC. It is translated as CASSTPPGSYNEQFF. The full variable domain, in which reference TRBV9 and TRBJ2-1 provide the parts outside the CDR3, is DSGVTQTPKHLITATGQRVTLRCSPRSGDLSVYWYQQSLDQGLQFLIQYYNGEERAKGNILERFSAQQFPDLHSELNLSSLELGDSALYFCASSTPPGSYNEQFFGPGTRLTVL.

The CDR3: CASRPQELTGELFF. The CDR3 region has the DNA TGTGCCAGCCGGCCACAGGAACTGACCGGGGAGCTGTTTTTT. The chain combines TRBV25-1 with TRBJ2-2, with a tentative D call TRBD1 (5 bases). The CDR3 is 14 residues long. Trimming removed 8 bases from V and 5 bases from J, with 15 bases in between. The germline CDR1 and CDR2 sequences are MGHDK and SYGVNS.

The rearrangement joins TRBV2 to TRBJ2-1, with D unclear. The CDR3 consists of 11 residues. In germline, CDR1 is SNHLY, CDR2 FYNNEI. V gave up 6 bases and J gave up 9 bases, with 9 bases separating them. The CDR3 here is CASSAFGEQFF. The CDR3 region has the DNA TGTGCCAGCAGCGCATTCGGTGAGCAGTTCTTC.

This chain uses TRBV5-6 with TRBJ1-5, with D perhaps matching TRBD1 (5 bases). Looked up from germline, CDR1 is SGHDT and CDR2 is YYEEEE. Trimming pared 3 bases from V and 3 bases from J, leaving 10 bases between. There are 14 residues in the CDR3. This CDR3 reads CASSWDRNNQPQHF. Here the CDR3 DNA reads TGTGCCAGCAGCTGGGACCGTAACAATCAGCCCCAGCATTTT.

Here the CDR3 reads CASSRSGGSYNEQFF. The CDR3 coding sequence is TGTGCCAGCAGCCGGTCGGGGGGCTCCTACAATGAGCAGTTCTTC. This chain connects TRBV3-1 (or the pseudogene TRBV3-2) to TRBJ2-1; 7 nucleotides match TRBD2. V shed 4 bases and J 0 bases; nucleotides not matched to a gene: 3. The germline V gene encodes CDR1 LGHDT and CDR2 YNNKEL (reference sequence). This CDR3 comprises 15 residues.

The chain recombines TRBV29-1 with TRBJ2-7, with D perhaps matching TRBD1 or TRBD2 (6 bases each). With 4 bases removed from V and 5 bases from J, the gap between germline ends came to 15 bases. Germline V gene data show CDR1 as SQVTM and CDR2 as ANQGSEA. The CDR3 covers 13 residues. CDR3 coding DNA: TGCAGCGTTGGGGGGGCGGGATCCAACGAGCAGTACTTC. Residues: CSVGGAGSNEQYF.

V is TRBV6-6 and J is TRBJ2-5, with a possible D match to TRBD1 (5 bases). The germline CDR1 and CDR2 sequences are MNHNY and SVGAGI (reference sequence). The CDR3 has 16 residues. V lost 2 bases, J lost 2 bases, and 15 bases lay in between. CDR3 in amino acids: CASSYGRRQTQETQYF. In DNA, the CDR3 is TGTGCCAGCAGTTACGGCCGTAGACAGACTCAAGAGACCCAGTACTTC.

The chain links TRBV11-3 to TRBJ2-7, with TRBD2 as a possible D gene (5 bases). Trimming removed 2 bases from V and 9 bases from J, with 11 bases in between. This CDR3 has 12 amino acids. The germline gives CDR1 SGHNT, CDR2 YENEEA. CDR3 protein: CASSLPGSGQYF. CDR3 bases: TGTGCCAGCAGCTTACCGGGCAGCGGGCAGTACTTC.

This clone was recorded a few times. This sequence joins TRBV19 and TRBJ1-5; 7 nucleotides match TRBD1. CDR1 and CDR2 from the germline V gene are LNHDA and SQIVND (reference sequence). The CDR3 is made up of 14 amino acids. The V segment lost 5 bases and the J segment 2 bases; nucleotides outside the gene matches: 3. The CDR3 reads CASSGGTGNQPQHF. The DNA for the CDR3 is TGTGCCAGTAGTGGCGGGACAGGCAATCAGCCCCAGCATTTT.

V and J are TRBV15 and TRBJ1-5, with unresolved D. The CDR3 loop spans 14 amino acids. Germline V lookup: CDR1 LNHNV, CDR2 YYDKDF (reference sequence). Trimming took off 5 bases at V and 3 bases at J, with 11 bases between the two ends. CDR3 amino acids: CATSDRRNNQPQHF. Written as DNA, the CDR3 is TGTGCCACCAGCGACCGACGGAACAATCAGCCCCAGCATTTT.

The chain joins TRBV7-9 to TRBJ2-3; no clear D. V was pared by 3 bases and J by 0 bases, with 1 base between. The CDR3 runs 12 residues. The germline V gene has CDR1 SEHNR and CDR2 FQNEAQ (reference sequence). The CDR3: CASSFSTDTQYF. CDR3 nucleotide sequence: TGTGCCAGCAGCTTTAGCACAGATACGCAGTATTTT.

V and J are TRBV6-4 and TRBJ2-1; 8 bases match TRBD1. The junction had 8 bases not matched to a gene; V was cut back by 2 bases and J by 14 bases. Germline lookup yields CDR1 MRHNA and CDR2 SNTAGT. The CDR3 sequence is 13 residues long. CDR3 bases: TGTGCCAGCAGTGACACTCAACAGGGGGTGAAGTTCTTC. Translating gives CASSDTQQGVKFF.

The chain couples TRBV3-1 (or the pseudogene TRBV3-2) to TRBJ2-5; D is tentatively TRBD1 or TRBD2 (5 bases each). Germline V gene lookup returns CDR1 LGHDT and CDR2 YNNKEL (reference sequence). V was trimmed by 4 bases and J by 1 base, leaving 10 bases between them. The CDR3 runs 14 residues. DNA for the CDR3: TGTGCCAGCAGCCCAACCGGGACCCAAGAGACCCAGTACTTC. Its protein is CASSPTGTQETQYF.

V gene TRBV28 combines with J gene TRBJ1-5; no clear D. The germline gives CDR1 MDHEN, CDR2 SYDVKM. Trimming pared 6 bases from V and 2 bases from J, leaving 5 bases between. This CDR3 spans 12 amino acids. In DNA, the CDR3 is TGTGCCAGCAGGGAGGGCAATCAGCCCCAGCATTTT. Translating gives CASREGNQPQHF.

V usage is TRBV5-1 and J usage is TRBJ1-2; D is ambiguous. CDR3 length: 15 residues. CDR1 SGHRS and CDR2 YFSETQ come from the germline V gene. Trimming pared 5 bases from V and 1 base from J, leaving 15 bases between. The CDR3 sequence: CASRVSAGFNYGYTF. CDR3 bases: TGCGCCAGCAGGGTTTCCGCGGGTTTTAACTATGGCTACACCTTC.

The rearrangement links TRBV29-1 to TRBJ2-5, with no clear D. This CDR3 spans 12 amino acids. The germline gives CDR1 SQVTM, CDR2 ANQGSEA. V gave up 5 bases and J gave up 2 bases, with 9 bases separating them. CDR3 DNA sequence: TGCAGCGTTTCAGGAGTTCAAGAGACCCAGTACTTC. This gives the protein CSVSGVQETQYF.

The chain combines TRBV12-3 or TRBV12-4 with TRBJ1-4, with TRBD1 identical over 8 bases. The CDR3 length is 11 residues. Germline trimming cut 6 bases from V and 15 bases from J; bases unmatched to any gene: 6. The CDR3 loop is CASSRGQVLFF. The CDR3 nucleotides are TGTGCCAGCAGCCGGGGACAGGTGTTGTTTTTT.

The chain carries TRBV7-2 and TRBJ1-5; 7 bases line up with TRBD1. This CDR3 contains 15 residues. V dropped 2 bases and J dropped 7; count of bases not matched to a gene: 8. Germline V gives CDR1 SGHTA, CDR2 FQGNSA. The CDR3 loop reads CASSLNLGRGQPQHF. CDR3 DNA sequence: TGTGCCAGCAGCTTAAATCTTGGCAGGGGGCAGCCCCAGCATTTT.